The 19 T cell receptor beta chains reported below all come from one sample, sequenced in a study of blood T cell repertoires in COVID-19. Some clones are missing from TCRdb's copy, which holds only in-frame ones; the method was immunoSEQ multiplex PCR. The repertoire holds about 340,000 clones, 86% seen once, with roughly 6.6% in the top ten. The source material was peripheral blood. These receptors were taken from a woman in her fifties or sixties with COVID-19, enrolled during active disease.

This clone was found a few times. The DNA for the CDR3 is TGTGCCAGCAGTTTCAGGGGCGAGCAGCCCCAGCATTTT. It is translated as CASSFRGEQPQHF. The chain is built from TRBV12-3 or TRBV12-4 and TRBJ1-5, with D tentatively TRBD1 (6 bases). V was clipped by 3 bases and J by 7 bases, with 10 bases between them. This CDR3 contains 13 residues.

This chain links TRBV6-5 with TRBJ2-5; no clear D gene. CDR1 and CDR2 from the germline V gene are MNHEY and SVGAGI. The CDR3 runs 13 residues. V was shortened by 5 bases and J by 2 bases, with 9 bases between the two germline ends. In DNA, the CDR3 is TGTGCCAGCAGTATTGGCCCTCAAGAGACCCAGTACTTC. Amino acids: CASSIGPQETQYF.

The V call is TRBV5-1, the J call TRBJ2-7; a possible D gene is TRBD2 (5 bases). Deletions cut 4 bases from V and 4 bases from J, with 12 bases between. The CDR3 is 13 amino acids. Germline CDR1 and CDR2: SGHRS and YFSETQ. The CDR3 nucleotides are TGCGCCAGCAGCCCCGGTGAGGGTTACGAGCAGTACTTC. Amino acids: CASSPGEGYEQYF. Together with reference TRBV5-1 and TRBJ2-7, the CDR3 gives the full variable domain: KAGVTQTPRYLIKTRGQQVTLSCSPISGHRSVSWYQQTPGQGLQFLFEYFSETQRNKGNFPGRFSGRQFSNSRSEMNVSTLELGDSALYLCASSPGEGYEQYFGPGTRLTVT.

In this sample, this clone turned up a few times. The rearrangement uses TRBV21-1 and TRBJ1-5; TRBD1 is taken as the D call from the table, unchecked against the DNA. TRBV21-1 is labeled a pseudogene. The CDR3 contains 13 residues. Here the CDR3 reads CASRTGGCQPQHF. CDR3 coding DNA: TGTGCCAGCAGAACAGGGGGTTGTCAGCCCCAGCATTTT.

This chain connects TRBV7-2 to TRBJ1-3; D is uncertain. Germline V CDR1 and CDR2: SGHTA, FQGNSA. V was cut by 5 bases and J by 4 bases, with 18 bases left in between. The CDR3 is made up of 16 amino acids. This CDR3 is CASSPPGTVGGNTIYF. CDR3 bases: TGTGCCAGCAGCCCACCCGGTACAGTTGGAGGAAACACCATATATTTT.

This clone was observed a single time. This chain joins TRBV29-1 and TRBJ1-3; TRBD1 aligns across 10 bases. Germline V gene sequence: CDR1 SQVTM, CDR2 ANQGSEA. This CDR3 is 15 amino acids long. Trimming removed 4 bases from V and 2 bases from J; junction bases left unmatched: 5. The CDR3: CSVGQGATTGNTIYF. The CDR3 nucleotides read TGCAGCGTTGGACAGGGGGCGACAACTGGAAACACCATATATTTT.

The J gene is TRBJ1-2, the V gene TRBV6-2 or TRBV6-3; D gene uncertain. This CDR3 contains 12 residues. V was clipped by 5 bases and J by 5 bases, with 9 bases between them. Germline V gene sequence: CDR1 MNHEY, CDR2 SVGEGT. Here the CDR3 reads CASSQNLYGYTF. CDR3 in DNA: TGTGCCAGCAGTCAAAACTTATATGGCTACACCTTC.

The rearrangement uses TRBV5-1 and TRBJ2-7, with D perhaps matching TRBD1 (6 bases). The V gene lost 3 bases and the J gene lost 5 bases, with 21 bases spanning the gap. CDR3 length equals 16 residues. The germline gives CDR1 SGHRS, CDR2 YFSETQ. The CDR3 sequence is CASSSSGTGTFHEQYF. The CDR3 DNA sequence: TGCGCCAGCAGCTCTTCGGGTACAGGGACCTTCCACGAGCAGTACTTC. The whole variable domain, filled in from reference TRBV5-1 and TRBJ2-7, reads KAGVTQTPRYLIKTRGQQVTLSCSPISGHRSVSWYQQTPGQGLQFLFEYFSETQRNKGNFPGRFSGRQFSNSRSEMNVSTLELGDSALYLCASSSSGTGTFHEQYFGPGTRLTVT.

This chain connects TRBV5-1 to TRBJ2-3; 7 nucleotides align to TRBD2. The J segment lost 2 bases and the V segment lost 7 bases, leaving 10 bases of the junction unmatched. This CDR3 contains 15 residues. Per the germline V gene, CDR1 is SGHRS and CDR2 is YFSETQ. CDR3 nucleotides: TGCGCCAGCCGGGAGGCGGGGGATATCACAGATACGCAGTATTTT. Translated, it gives CASREAGDITDTQYF.

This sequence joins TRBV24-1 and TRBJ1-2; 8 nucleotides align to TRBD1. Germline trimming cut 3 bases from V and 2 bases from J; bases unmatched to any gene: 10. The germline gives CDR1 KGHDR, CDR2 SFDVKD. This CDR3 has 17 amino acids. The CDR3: CATSDPGGQALNYGYTF. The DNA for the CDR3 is TGTGCCACCAGTGATCCCGGGGGACAGGCACTGAACTATGGCTACACCTTC.

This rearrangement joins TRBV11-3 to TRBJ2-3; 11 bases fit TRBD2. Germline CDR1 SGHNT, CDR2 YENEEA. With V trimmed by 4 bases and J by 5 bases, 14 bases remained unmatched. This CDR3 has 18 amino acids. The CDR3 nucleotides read TGTGCCAGCAGCTCCTTAGCGGGGGGGTTAAAGGTGGGAGATACGCAGTATTTT. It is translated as CASSSLAGGLKVGDTQYF.

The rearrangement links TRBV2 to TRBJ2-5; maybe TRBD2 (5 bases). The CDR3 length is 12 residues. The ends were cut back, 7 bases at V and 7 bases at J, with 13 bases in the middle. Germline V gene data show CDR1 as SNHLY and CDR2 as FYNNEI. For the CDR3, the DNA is TGTGCCAGCAAGGGCGGGCGGGCGACCCAGTACTTC. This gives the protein CASKGGRATQYF.

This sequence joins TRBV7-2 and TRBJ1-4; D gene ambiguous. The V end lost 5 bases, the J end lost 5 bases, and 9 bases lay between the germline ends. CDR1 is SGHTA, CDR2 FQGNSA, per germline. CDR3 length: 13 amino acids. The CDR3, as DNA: TGTGCCAGCAGCCTAGGGCCCAATGAAAAACTGTTTTTT. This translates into CASSLGPNEKLFF.

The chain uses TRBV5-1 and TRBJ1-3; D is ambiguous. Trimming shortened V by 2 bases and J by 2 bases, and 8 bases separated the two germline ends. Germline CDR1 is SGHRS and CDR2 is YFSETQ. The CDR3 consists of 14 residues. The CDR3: CASSFAGTGNTIYF. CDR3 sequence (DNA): TGCGCCAGCAGCTTCGCGGGGACTGGAAACACCATATATTTT.

CDR3 bases: TGCAGTGCTAGTTGGGCCCGCGCGCAAAGAATCGAGCAGTACTTC. It is translated as CSASWARAQRIEQYF. The chain employs TRBV20-1 and TRBJ2-7; unclear D gene. The germline gives CDR1 DFQATT, CDR2 SNEGSKA (reference sequence). V lost 3 bases and J lost 6, with 21 bases in between. This CDR3 is 15 amino acids long.

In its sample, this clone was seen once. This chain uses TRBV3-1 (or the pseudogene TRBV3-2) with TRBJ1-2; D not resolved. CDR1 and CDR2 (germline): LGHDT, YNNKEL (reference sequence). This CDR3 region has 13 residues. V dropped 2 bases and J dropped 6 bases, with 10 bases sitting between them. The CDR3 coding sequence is TGTGCCAGCAGCCAATACCGCGGGGATGGCTACACCTTC. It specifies CASSQYRGDGYTF.

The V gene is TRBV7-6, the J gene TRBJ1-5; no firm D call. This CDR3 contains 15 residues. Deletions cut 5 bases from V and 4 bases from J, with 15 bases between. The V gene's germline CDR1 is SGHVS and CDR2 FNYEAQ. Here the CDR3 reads CASSKRRGPNQPQHF. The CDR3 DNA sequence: TGTGCCAGCAGCAAGCGGCGAGGCCCTAATCAGCCCCAGCATTTT.

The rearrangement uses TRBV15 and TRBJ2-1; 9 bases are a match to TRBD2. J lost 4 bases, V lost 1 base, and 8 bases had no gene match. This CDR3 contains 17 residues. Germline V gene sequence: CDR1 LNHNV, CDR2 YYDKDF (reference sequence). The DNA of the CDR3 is TGTGCCACCAGCAGAGCTGTAGGGGCGGGGGGGTACAATGAGCAGTTCTTC. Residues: CATSRAVGAGGYNEQFF. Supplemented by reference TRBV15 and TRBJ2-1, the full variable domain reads DAMVIQNPRYQVTQFGKPVTLSCSQTLNHNVMYWYQQKSSQAPKLLFHYYDKDFNNEADTPDNFQSRRPNTSFCFLDIRSPGLGDTAMYLCATSRAVGAGGYNEQFFGPGTRLTVL.

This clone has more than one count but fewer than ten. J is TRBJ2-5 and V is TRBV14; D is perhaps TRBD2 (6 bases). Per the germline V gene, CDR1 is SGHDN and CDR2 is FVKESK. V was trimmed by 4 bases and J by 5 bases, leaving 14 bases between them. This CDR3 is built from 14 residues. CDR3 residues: CASSPLRGRETQYF. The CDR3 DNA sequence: TGTGCCAGCAGCCCTCTCCGGGGGAGGGAGACCCAGTACTTC. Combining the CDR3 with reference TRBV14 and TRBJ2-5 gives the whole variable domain EAGVTQFPSHSVIEKGQTVTLRCDPISGHDNLYWYRRVMGKEIKFLLHFVKESKQDESGMPNNRFLAERTGGTYSTLKVQPAELEDSGVYFCASSPLRGRETQYFGPGTRLLVL.